These 32 T cell receptor beta chains were all obtained from the same sample, sequenced in a study of PD-L1 blockade in urothelial cancer. As for time point: pretreatment peripheral blood. Profiled with immunoSEQ multiplex PCR; TCRdb holds only in-frame clones, not every one. The table includes around 130,000 clones, about 81% detected once. The sample was PBMCs, taken around atezolizumab (anti-PD-L1) treatment. Receptors were obtained from a man aged 45-65 years with urothelial cancer.

J is TRBJ1-5 and V is TRBV7-2; 7 bases agree with TRBD1. V dropped 4 bases and J dropped 2; count of bases not matched to a gene: 11. The germline CDR1 and CDR2 sequences are SGHTA and FQGNSA. This CDR3 has 17 residues. In DNA, the CDR3 is TGTGCCAGCAGCTATAATTCACAGGGGTATGGCAATCAGCCCCAGCATTTT. Translated, it gives CASSYNSQGYGNQPQHF.

The chain is built from TRBV9 and TRBJ2-5; 7 bases map to TRBD2. V lost 0 bases to trimming and J lost 4 bases; unmatched junction nucleotides: 6. This CDR3 comprises 15 residues. Per the germline V gene, CDR1 is SGDLS and CDR2 is YYNGEE. CDR3 sequence: CASSVDTGRGETQYF. In DNA, the CDR3 is TGTGCCAGCAGCGTAGACACGGGGAGGGGAGAGACCCAGTACTTC.

This clone was detected once. The chain joins TRBV28 to TRBJ2-7; D possibly corresponds to TRBD2 (5 bases). The CDR3 loop spans 14 amino acids. Germline lookup yields CDR1 MDHEN and CDR2 SYDVKM. V dropped 6 bases and J dropped 4 bases, with 16 bases sitting between them. CDR3 sequence: CASSYTGFRYEQYF. The CDR3 coding sequence is TGTGCCAGCAGCTATACGGGATTCCGGTACGAGCAGTACTTC.

The rearrangement joins TRBV6-5 to TRBJ1-2; perhaps TRBD1 as D (6 bases). CDR1 MNHEY and CDR2 SVGAGI come from the germline V gene. The V and J ends lost 5 bases and 4 bases respectively, with 14 bases between them. The CDR3 extends over 14 amino acids. The CDR3 DNA follows: TGTGCCAGCAGTCAAGCCGGGACAATCTATGGCTACACCTTC. Protein: CASSQAGTIYGYTF.

This clone came up a few times. The J gene is TRBJ1-6, the V gene TRBV28; TRBD1 matches 8 bases. The trim removed 2 bases at V and 14 bases at J, leaving 8 bases unmatched. Germline CDR1 reads MDHEN; CDR2 reads SYDVKM. This CDR3 has 14 amino acids. The CDR3 nucleotides are TGTGCCAGCAGTTTAGGGGGGACAGGTCAATCCCTCCACTTT. Encoded protein: CASSLGGTGQSLHF.

This sequence joins TRBV5-4 and TRBJ2-5; 7 positions match TRBD2. From germline, CDR1 is SGHNT and CDR2 YYREEE (reference sequence). This CDR3 has 15 amino acids. After removal of 2 bases from V and 2 bases from J, the junction contained 6 bases not matched to a gene. CDR3 bases: TGTGCCAGCAGCTTCCAAGGAGCGGGGCAAGAGACCCAGTACTTC. This gives the protein CASSFQGAGQETQYF.

This chain links TRBV27 with TRBJ2-7, with D perhaps matching TRBD2 (6 bases). From germline, CDR1 is MNHEY and CDR2 SMNVEV (reference sequence). This CDR3 has 16 residues. The V and J ends lost 1 base and 3 bases respectively, with 16 bases between them. DNA of the CDR3: TGTGCCAGCAGTTTATTGGGGCGGGGACCCTTCTACGAGCAGTACTTC. Residues: CASSLLGRGPFYEQYF.

This chain connects TRBV30 to TRBJ2-7; the D is unclear. Germline V gives CDR1 GTSNPN, CDR2 SVGIG (reference sequence). This CDR3 has 14 residues. V was trimmed by 1 base and J by 4 bases, leaving 14 bases between them. The CDR3 reads CAWSGLVPGYEQYF. CDR3 coding DNA: TGTGCCTGGAGTGGGCTAGTCCCTGGGTACGAGCAGTACTTC.

This clone was counted only a few times. This chain uses TRBV6-6 with TRBJ2-1; the D is unclear. Trimming took off 2 bases at V and 6 bases at J, with 5 bases between the two ends. The CDR3 runs 12 residues. Germline V gene data show CDR1 as MNHNY and CDR2 as SVGAGI (reference sequence). The CDR3 sequence is CASSYEANEQFF. As DNA, the CDR3 is TGTGCCAGCAGTTACGAGGCCAATGAGCAGTTCTTC.

The chain carries TRBV7-3 and TRBJ2-3, with 10 bases fitting TRBD2. The CDR3 runs to 16 residues. Germline assignment: CDR1 SGHTA and CDR2 FQGTGA. The junction had 12 bases not matched to a gene; V was cut back by 5 bases and J by 7 bases. CDR3 residues: CASSPRGAGGTNTQYF. The CDR3 bases are TGTGCCAGCAGCCCCCGGGGAGCGGGAGGGACAAATACGCAGTATTTT.

V is TRBV19 and J is TRBJ2-1, with TRBD1 identical over 9 bases. Looked up from germline, CDR1 is LNHDA and CDR2 is SQIVND (reference sequence). V was clipped by 0 bases and J by 6 bases; unmatched bases: 6. This CDR3 contains 16 residues. The CDR3 DNA reads as TGTGCCAGTAGTATAGAGGGACAGGGTTTTGTCAATGAGCAGTTCTTC. Protein sequence: CASSIEGQGFVNEQFF.

The chain has TRBV7-3 and TRBJ2-2; D may be TRBD2 (5 bases). Looked up from germline, CDR1 is SGHTA and CDR2 is FQGTGA. CDR3 length: 15 residues. V gave up 6 bases and J gave up 4 bases, with 15 bases separating them. The CDR3 spells CASSQTGLGTGELFF. CDR3 DNA sequence: TGTGCCAGCAGTCAAACCGGACTTGGCACCGGGGAGCTGTTTTTT.

The J gene is TRBJ1-2, the V gene TRBV19, with 12 bases aligning to TRBD1. This CDR3 is built from 15 residues. Germline V gives CDR1 LNHDA, CDR2 SQIVND (reference sequence). V lost 6 bases and J lost 5; bases outside the gene matches: 7. CDR3 region: CASSLGQGARYGYTF. In DNA, the CDR3 is TGTGCCAGTAGCCTGGGACAGGGGGCAAGATATGGCTACACCTTC.

A single count supports this clone. The V gene is TRBV5-1, the J gene TRBJ2-7, with D possibly matching TRBD1 (6 bases). The germline V and J ends were trimmed by 2 bases and 3 bases, with 12 bases remaining between them. Germline CDR1 is SGHRS and CDR2 is YFSETQ. The CDR3 covers 14 residues. In nucleotides, the CDR3 is TGCGCCAGCAGCTTAGCAGGGGTAGTCTACGAGCAGTACTTC. It encodes CASSLAGVVYEQYF.

This chain links TRBV28 with TRBJ1-3; no clear D. The CDR3 sequence is 16 residues long. Trimming stripped 3 bases from V and 0 bases from J, with 12 bases between. Germline-derived CDR1 and CDR2 are MDHEN and SYDVKM. CDR3 DNA sequence: TGTGCCAGCAGTTTCCGCCTCCACTACTCTGGAAACACCATATATTTT. Translation: CASSFRLHYSGNTIYF.

The V and J genes are TRBV5-4 and TRBJ1-1; 10 bases align to TRBD1. The CDR3 runs to 17 residues. Per the germline V gene, CDR1 is SGHNT and CDR2 is YYREEE (reference sequence). V lost 4 bases to trimming and J lost 5 bases; unmatched junction nucleotides: 14. CDR3 residues: CASSPQTGGILGTEAFF. As DNA, the CDR3 is TGTGCCAGCAGCCCCCAGACAGGGGGCATTTTAGGAACTGAAGCTTTCTTT.

The chain employs TRBV15 and TRBJ2-3, with TRBD2 matching 10 bases. Germline V lookup: CDR1 LNHNV, CDR2 YYDKDF (reference sequence). This CDR3 region has 17 residues. V was clipped by 0 bases and J by 1 base; unmatched bases: 4. DNA of the CDR3: TGTGCCACCAGCAGAGATGCAAGCGGGAGGGGCACAGATACGCAGTATTTT. Translating it yields CATSRDASGRGTDTQYF.

This clone appeared once. This rearrangement joins TRBV5-1 to TRBJ2-5; 9 bases match TRBD2. V was clipped by 2 bases and J by 4 bases; unmatched bases: 6. The CDR3 runs 15 residues. Germline CDR1 is SGHRS and CDR2 is YFSETQ. CDR3 residues: CASSFGAGGRETQYF. In DNA form, the CDR3 reads TGCGCCAGCAGCTTCGGAGCGGGAGGAAGAGAGACCCAGTACTTC. Full variable domain (remainder filled in from reference TRBV5-1 and TRBJ2-5): KAGVTQTPRYLIKTRGQQVTLSCSPISGHRSVSWYQQTPGQGLQFLFEYFSETQRNKGNFPGRFSGRQFSNSRSEMNVSTLELGDSALYLCASSFGAGGRETQYFGPGTRLLVL.

This chain links TRBV2 with TRBJ2-7, with D perhaps matching TRBD1 (5 bases). Germline V gene lookup returns CDR1 SNHLY and CDR2 FYNNEI. This CDR3 has 14 amino acids. V was pared by 7 bases and J by 2 bases, with 15 bases between. CDR3 sequence reads: CASIQGVLTYEQYF. CDR3 coding DNA: TGTGCCAGCATCCAAGGGGTTTTGACCTACGAGCAGTACTTC. The entire variable domain, with the rest obtained from reference TRBV2 and TRBJ2-7, is as follows: EPEVTQTPSHQVTQMGQEVILRCVPISNHLYFYWYRQILGQKVEFLVSFYNNEISEKSEIFDDQFSVERPDGSNFTLKIRSTKLEDSAMYFCASIQGVLTYEQYFGPGTRLTVT.

The rearrangement links TRBV9 to TRBJ2-3; a weak D match, TRBD1 (5 bases). This CDR3 has 14 amino acids. V lost 3 bases and J 1 base, leaving 9 bases between the germline ends. The germline gives CDR1 SGDLS, CDR2 YYNGEE. CDR3 in amino acids: CASSEGRRTDTQYF. The CDR3 DNA is TGTGCCAGCAGCGAGGGGCGACGCACAGATACGCAGTATTTT. Together with reference TRBV9 and TRBJ2-3, the CDR3 gives the full variable domain: DSGVTQTPKHLITATGQRVTLRCSPRSGDLSVYWYQQSLDQGLQFLIQYYNGEERAKGNILERFSAQQFPDLHSELNLSSLELGDSALYFCASSEGRRTDTQYFGPGTRLTVL.

This clone came up a few times. This chain connects TRBV5-6 to TRBJ1-5; D is unclear. Germline values: CDR1 SGHDT, CDR2 YYEEEE. V lost 1 base to trimming and J lost 7 bases, with 15 bases between them. CDR3 length: 15 residues. The CDR3 DNA reads TGTGCCAGCAGCTTGTGGGCAGGTCCTGGGCAGCCCCAGCATTTT. It is translated as CASSLWAGPGQPQHF. Drawing the rest from reference TRBV5-6 and TRBJ1-5, the complete variable domain is DAGVTQSPTHLIKTRGQQVTLRCSPKSGHDTVSWYQQALGQGPQFIFQYYEEEERQRGNFPDRFSGHQFPNYSSELNVNALLLGDSALYLCASSLWAGPGQPQHFGDGTRLSIL.

This clone occurred once. The rearrangement uses TRBV11-2 and TRBJ2-1; 9 nucleotides agree with TRBD2. CDR1 is SGHAT, CDR2 FQNNGV, per germline. CDR3 size: 14 residues. V gave up 3 bases and J gave up 4 bases; unmatched junction bases: 1. CDR3 nucleotide sequence: TGTGCCAGCAGCTTTGCGGGGGGGTACAATGAGCAGTTCTTC. The encoded protein is CASSFAGGYNEQFF.

CDR3 region: CASSETGTDTQYF. CDR3 nucleotide sequence: TGTGCCAGCAGTGAAACAGGGACAGATACGCAGTATTTT. The V call is TRBV2, the J call TRBJ2-3; weak D call: TRBD1 (6 bases). CDR3 length: 13 residues. The germline gives CDR1 SNHLY, CDR2 FYNNEI. Trimming stripped 2 bases from V and 3 bases from J, with 6 bases between.

This clone rates as medium-sized. The chain is built from TRBV5-5 and TRBJ2-2; D is uncertain. The CDR3 spans 16 residues. Trimming left V 1 base short and J 1 base short, with 11 bases between. CDR1 and CDR2 (germline): SGHKS, YYEKEE (reference sequence). The DNA for the CDR3 is TGTGCCAGCAGCTTGAAACACCTGGTGAACACCGGGGAGCTGTTTTTT. Its protein product is CASSLKHLVNTGELFF.

This clone was observed a single time. V gene TRBV18 combines with J gene TRBJ1-2; no clear D gene. Per germline, CDR1 KGHSH and CDR2 LQKENI. CDR3 length: 16 residues. The V gene lost 0 bases and the J gene lost 5 bases, with 16 bases spanning the gap. Written as DNA, the CDR3 is TGTGCCAGCTCACCACCGGGCACCACTCTTATGTATGGCTACACCTTC. This sequence encodes CASSPPGTTLMYGYTF.

This sequence joins TRBV27 and TRBJ1-2; D gene ambiguous. This CDR3 has 16 residues. Germline V gene lookup returns CDR1 MNHEY and CDR2 SMNVEV (reference sequence). Deletions cut 5 bases from V and 8 bases from J, with 24 bases between. The CDR3 is CASSPQVGSHIWGYTF. DNA for the CDR3: TGTGCCAGCAGTCCGCAGGTGGGTTCCCATATCTGGGGCTACACCTTC.

The CDR3 coding sequence is TGTGCCAGCAGCGTAGTTCCAGATTCCAATGAGCAGTTCTTC. Protein: CASSVVPDSNEQFF. The V call is TRBV9, the J call TRBJ2-1; no reliable D call. The germline V gene encodes CDR1 SGDLS and CDR2 YYNGEE. This CDR3 has 14 amino acids. The V end was cut by 0 bases, the J end by 6 bases, with 10 bases between.

This clone was counted once. The V call is TRBV25-1, the J call TRBJ1-6; 7 bases fit TRBD1. The CDR3 is 12 amino acids. J lost 9 bases, V lost 7 bases, and 3 bases had no gene match. Germline V gene lookup returns CDR1 MGHDK and CDR2 SYGVNS. The CDR3, as DNA: TGTGCCAGCACAGGGGGGTTTTCACCCCTCCACTTT. Protein sequence: CASTGGFSPLHF.

The chain links TRBV5-1 to TRBJ2-1, with D tentatively TRBD2 (5 bases). Germline V CDR1 and CDR2: SGHRS, YFSETQ. Trimming stripped 2 bases from V and 2 bases from J, with 8 bases between. The CDR3 has 14 residues. This CDR3 is CASSFSEAYNEQFF. CDR3 nucleotides: TGCGCCAGCAGCTTTAGCGAGGCCTACAATGAGCAGTTCTTC.

The chain is built from TRBV11-2 and TRBJ2-3, with 7 positions matching TRBD1. Looked up from germline, CDR1 is SGHAT and CDR2 is FQNNGV. This CDR3 spans 16 amino acids. The trim removed 5 bases at V and 1 base at J, leaving 9 bases unmatched. CDR3 residues: CASSPRSTGGTDTQYF. In nucleotides, the CDR3 is TGTGCCAGCAGCCCCCGTTCAACAGGGGGCACAGATACGCAGTATTTT.

This sequence joins TRBV12-5 and TRBJ2-3; 7 bases agree with TRBD2. CDR1 and CDR2 (germline): LGHNT, FRNRAP. The CDR3 covers 13 residues. J was trimmed by 0 bases and V by 7 bases; bases with no gene match: 1. CDR3 protein: CASARGSTDTQYF. The DNA of the CDR3 is TGTGCTAGTGCGCGGGGGAGCACAGATACGCAGTATTTT.

V gene TRBV4-2 combines with J gene TRBJ1-6; possible D gene TRBD1, 5 bases. V shed 0 bases and J shed 7 bases, with 7 bases lying between them. The germline V gene has CDR1 LGHNA and CDR2 YNFKEQ. This CDR3 comprises 14 residues. The CDR3 DNA follows: TGTGCCAGCAGCCAAGACAGGGAAAATTCACCCCTCCACTTT. It translates to CASSQDRENSPLHF.